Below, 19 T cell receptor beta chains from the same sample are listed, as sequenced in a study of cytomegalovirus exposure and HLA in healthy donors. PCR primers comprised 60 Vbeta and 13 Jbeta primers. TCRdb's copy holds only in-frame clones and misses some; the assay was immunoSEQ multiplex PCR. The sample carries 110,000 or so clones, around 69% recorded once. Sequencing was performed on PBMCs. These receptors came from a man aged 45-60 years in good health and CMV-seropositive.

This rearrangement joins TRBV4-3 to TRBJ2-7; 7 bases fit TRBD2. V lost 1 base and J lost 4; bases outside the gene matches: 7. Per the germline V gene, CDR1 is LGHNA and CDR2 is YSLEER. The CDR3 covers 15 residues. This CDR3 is CASSQAAGAGYEQYF. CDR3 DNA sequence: TGCGCCAGCAGCCAAGCGGCGGGAGCCGGATACGAGCAGTACTTC.

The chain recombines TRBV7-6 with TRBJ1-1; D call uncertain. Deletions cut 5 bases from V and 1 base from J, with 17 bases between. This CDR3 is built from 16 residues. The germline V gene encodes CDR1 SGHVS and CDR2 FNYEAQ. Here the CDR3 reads CASSPGVRAPNTEAFF. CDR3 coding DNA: TGTGCCAGCAGCCCTGGGGTGAGGGCTCCGAACACTGAAGCTTTCTTT.

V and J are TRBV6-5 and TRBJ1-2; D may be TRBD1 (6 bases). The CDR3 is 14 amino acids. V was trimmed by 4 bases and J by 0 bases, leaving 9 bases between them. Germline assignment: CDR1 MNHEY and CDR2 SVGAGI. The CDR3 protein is CASSFRGTNYGYTF. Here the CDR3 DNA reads TGTGCCAGCAGTTTCAGGGGTACTAACTATGGCTACACCTTC.

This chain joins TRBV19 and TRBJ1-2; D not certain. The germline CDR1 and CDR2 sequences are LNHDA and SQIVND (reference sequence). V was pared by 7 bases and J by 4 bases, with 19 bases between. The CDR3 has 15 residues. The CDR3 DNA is TGTGCCAGTACCAAAGCCGGGGAGGCTTCCTATGGCTACACCTTC. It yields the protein CASTKAGEASYGYTF.

The CDR3 region is CASSPGQGLLAYGYTF. DNA of the CDR3: TGCGCCAGCAGCCCCGGACAGGGACTCTTGGCCTATGGCTACACCTTC. The rearrangement joins TRBV4-3 to TRBJ1-2; 8 bases align to TRBD1. The germline gives CDR1 LGHNA, CDR2 YSLEER. J gave up 4 bases and V 4 bases, and 11 bases lay outside the gene matches. The length of the CDR3 is 16 residues.

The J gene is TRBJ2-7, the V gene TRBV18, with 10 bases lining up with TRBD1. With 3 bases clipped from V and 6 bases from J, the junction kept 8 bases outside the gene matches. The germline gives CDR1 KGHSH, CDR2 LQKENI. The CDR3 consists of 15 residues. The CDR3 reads CASSPPTGGTGEQYF. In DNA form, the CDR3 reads TGTGCCAGCTCACCTCCGACAGGGGGCACAGGCGAGCAGTACTTC.

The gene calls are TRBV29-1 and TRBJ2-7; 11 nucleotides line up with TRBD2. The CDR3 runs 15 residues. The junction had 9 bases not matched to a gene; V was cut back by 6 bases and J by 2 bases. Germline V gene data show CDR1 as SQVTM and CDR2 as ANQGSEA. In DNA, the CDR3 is TGCAGCGTACGCCCGGGACTAGCGGAAACCTACGAGCAGTACTTC. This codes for CSVRPGLAETYEQYF.

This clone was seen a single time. The CDR3 protein is CASITQRANYEQYF. CDR3 coding DNA: TGTGCCAGCATCACCCAGCGAGCCAACTACGAGCAGTACTTC. This chain uses TRBV28 with TRBJ2-7; no firm D call. There are 14 residues in the CDR3. The germline V gene encodes CDR1 MDHEN and CDR2 SYDVKM. Trimming took off 7 bases at V and 3 bases at J, with 16 bases between the two ends.

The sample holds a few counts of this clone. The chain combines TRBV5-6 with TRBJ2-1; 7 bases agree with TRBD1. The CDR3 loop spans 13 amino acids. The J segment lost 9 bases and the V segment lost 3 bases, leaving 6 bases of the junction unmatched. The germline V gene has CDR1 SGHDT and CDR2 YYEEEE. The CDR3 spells CASSYDRDPEQFF. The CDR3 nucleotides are TGTGCCAGCAGCTACGACAGGGACCCTGAGCAGTTCTTC.

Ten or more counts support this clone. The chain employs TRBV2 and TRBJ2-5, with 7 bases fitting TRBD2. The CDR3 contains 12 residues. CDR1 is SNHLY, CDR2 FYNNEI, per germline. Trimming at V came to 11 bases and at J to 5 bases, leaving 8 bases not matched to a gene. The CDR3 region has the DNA TGTGCCGGGGGGGAGGTTGAGGAGACCCAGTACTTC. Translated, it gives CAGGEVEETQYF.

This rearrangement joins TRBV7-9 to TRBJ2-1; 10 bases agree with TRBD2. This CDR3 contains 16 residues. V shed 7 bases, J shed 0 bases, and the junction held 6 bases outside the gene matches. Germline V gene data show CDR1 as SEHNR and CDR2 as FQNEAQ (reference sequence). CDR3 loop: CASTRSSGSSYNEQFF. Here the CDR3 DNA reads TGTGCCAGCACTCGTTCTAGCGGGAGCTCCTACAATGAGCAGTTCTTC.

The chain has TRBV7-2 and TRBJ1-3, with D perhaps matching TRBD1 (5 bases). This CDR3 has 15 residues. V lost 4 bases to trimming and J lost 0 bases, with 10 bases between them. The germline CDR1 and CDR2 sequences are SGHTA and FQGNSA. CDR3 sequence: CASSSRQSSGNTIYF. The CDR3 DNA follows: TGTGCCAGCAGCTCGCGACAGAGCTCTGGAAACACCATATATTTT.

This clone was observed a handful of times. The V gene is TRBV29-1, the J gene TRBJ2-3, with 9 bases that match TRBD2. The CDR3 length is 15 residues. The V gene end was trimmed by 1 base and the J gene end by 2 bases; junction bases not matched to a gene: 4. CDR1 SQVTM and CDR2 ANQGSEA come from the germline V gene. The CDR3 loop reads CSVEGSSGATDTQYF. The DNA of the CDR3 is TGCAGCGTTGAAGGCTCTAGCGGGGCCACAGATACGCAGTATTTT.

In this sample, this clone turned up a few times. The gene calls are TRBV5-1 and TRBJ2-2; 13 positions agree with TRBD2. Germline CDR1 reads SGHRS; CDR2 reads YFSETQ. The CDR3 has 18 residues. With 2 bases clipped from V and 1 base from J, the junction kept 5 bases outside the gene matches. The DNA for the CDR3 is TGCGCCAGCAGCTTCAGACTAGCGGGGGGTCAGAACACCGGGGAGCTGTTTTTT. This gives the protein CASSFRLAGGQNTGELFF.

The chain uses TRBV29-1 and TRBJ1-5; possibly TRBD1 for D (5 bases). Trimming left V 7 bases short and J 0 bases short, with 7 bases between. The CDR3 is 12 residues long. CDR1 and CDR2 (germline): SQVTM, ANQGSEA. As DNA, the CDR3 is TGCAGCGCAGGGAATAGCAATCAGCCCCAGCATTTT. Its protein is CSAGNSNQPQHF.

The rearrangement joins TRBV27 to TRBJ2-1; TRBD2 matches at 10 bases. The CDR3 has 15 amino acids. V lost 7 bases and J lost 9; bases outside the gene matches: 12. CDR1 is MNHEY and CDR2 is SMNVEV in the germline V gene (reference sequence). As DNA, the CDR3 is TGTGCCAGCATCCACCTCAGGAGCGGGAGGGGTGAGCAGTTCTTC. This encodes CASIHLRSGRGEQFF.

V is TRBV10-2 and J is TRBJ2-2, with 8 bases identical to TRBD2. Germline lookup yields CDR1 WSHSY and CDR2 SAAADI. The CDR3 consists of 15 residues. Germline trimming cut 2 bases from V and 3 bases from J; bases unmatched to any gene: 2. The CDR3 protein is CASSEGTRDTGELFF. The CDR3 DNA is TGCGCCAGCAGTGAGGGGACTAGGGACACCGGGGAGCTGTTTTTT.

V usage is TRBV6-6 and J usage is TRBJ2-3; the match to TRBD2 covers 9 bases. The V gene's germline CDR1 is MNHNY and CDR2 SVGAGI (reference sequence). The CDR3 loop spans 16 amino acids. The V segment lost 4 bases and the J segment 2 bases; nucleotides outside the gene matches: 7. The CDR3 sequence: CASSLLSGSTTDTQYF. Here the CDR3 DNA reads TGTGCCAGCAGTTTACTTAGCGGGAGCACCACAGATACGCAGTATTTT.

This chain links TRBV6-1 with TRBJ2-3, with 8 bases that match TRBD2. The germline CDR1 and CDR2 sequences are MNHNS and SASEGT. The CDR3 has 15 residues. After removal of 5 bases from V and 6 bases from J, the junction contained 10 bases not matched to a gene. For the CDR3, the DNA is TGTGCCAGCAGTACTAGCGGTTTTTTAGGGGATACGCAGTATTTT. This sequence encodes CASSTSGFLGDTQYF.